The T cell receptor (beta chain) described here comes from a study of shared clonotypes between healthy human individuals. Turning to the study itself: Each donor contributed plates that comprised three CD4 naive, three CD4 memory, two CD8 naive and one CD8 memory.

The table came from immunoSEQ multiplex PCR; TCRdb's copy has only in-frame clones and leaves some out. The sample records about 2 million clones, 85% to 95% being singletons. This clone was counted once. CD8 cells regarded as naive lacked CD45RO, were positively chosen for CCR7, and omitted terminally differentiated effector memory CD45RA+ cells. Germline values: CDR1 ENHRY, CDR2 SYGVKD. Between the trimmed V and J ends, which lost 3 bases and 7 bases, there was a span of 6 bases. The CDR3 consists of 12 residues. Sequencing was carried out using naive CD8+ T cells sorted from blood. V usage is TRBV10-3 and J usage is TRBJ1-4, with D unclear. The sequence derives from a man aged 18-30 years in good health. CDR3 DNA: TGTGCCATCAGTGAAGGGAGTGAAAAACTGTTTTTT. This gives the protein CAISEGSEKLFF.